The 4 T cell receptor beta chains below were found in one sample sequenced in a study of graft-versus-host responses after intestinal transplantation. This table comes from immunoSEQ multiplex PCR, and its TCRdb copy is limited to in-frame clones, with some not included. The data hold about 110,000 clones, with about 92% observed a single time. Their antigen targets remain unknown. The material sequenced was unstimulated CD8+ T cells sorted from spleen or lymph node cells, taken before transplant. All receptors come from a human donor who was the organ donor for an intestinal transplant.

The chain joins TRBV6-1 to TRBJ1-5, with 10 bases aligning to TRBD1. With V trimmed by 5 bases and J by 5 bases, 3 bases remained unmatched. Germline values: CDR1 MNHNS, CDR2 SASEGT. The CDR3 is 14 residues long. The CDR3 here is CASSRTGGDQPQHF. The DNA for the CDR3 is TGTGCCAGCAGTCGGACAGGGGGGGATCAGCCCCAGCATTTT.

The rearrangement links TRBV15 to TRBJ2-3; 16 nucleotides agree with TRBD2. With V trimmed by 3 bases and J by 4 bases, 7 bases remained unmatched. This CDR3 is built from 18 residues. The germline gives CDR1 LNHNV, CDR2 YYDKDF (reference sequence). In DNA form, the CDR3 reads TGTGCCACCAGCAGCTTCGGGACTAGCGGGAGGGCCCCAGATACGCAGTATTTT. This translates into CATSSFGTSGRAPDTQYF.

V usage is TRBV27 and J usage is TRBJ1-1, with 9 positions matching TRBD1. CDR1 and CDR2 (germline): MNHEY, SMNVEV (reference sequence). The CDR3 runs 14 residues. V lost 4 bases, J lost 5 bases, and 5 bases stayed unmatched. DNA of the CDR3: TGTGCCAGCAGTTCCCAGGACAGGGGAACTGAAGCTTTCTTT. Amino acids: CASSSQDRGTEAFF.

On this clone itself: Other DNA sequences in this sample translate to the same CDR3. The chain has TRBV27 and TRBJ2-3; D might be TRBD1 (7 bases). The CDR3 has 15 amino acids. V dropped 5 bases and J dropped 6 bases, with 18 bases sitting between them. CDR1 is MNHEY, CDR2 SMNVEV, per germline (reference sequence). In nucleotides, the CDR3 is TGTGCCAGCAGTCAGGGACAGCTGGCGGGGGATACGCAGTATTTT. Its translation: CASSQGQLAGDTQYF.